Reported below is one TCR beta chain. Its antigen remains unknown. The sample originates from a study of T cell responses to AZD1222 COVID-19 vaccine. Points from the study as a whole: Samples come after the peak T cell response, not at day 14. Seropositive status at baseline applied to only 6 or 7 AZD1222 recipients. The CD4 TCRs associated with vaccination extended across spike and predominated at 160-218 and 743-854. Spike-specific TCR breadth rose after two AZD1222 doses, and depth rose as well.

Libraries were prepared by immunoSEQ multiplex PCR; TCRdb keeps only in-frame clonotypes and omits some of them. The table includes 60,000 to 75,000 clones, around 86% detected once. J was trimmed by 1 base and V by 8 bases; bases with no gene match: 12. CDR1 MDHEN and CDR2 SYDVKM come from the germline V gene. The CDR3 loop spans 16 amino acids. The chain employs TRBV28 and TRBJ1-1, with 8 bases aligning to TRBD1. The receptor was derived from an adult in good health. This specimen was peripheral blood, taken on day 0 of AZD1222 vaccination. In DNA, the CDR3 is TGTGCCAGCGGATCCAGGGGGCGAACTAGGAACACTGAAGCTTTCTTT. Protein sequence: CASGSRGRTRNTEAFF.